This TCR beta chain was identified during a study of cytomegalovirus exposure and HLA in healthy donors. Study results and caveats: Most TCR sequences were seen very rarely across donors, but some public TCRs occurred in many.

This CDR3 has 13 residues. V was pared by 1 base and J by 5 bases, with 11 bases between. Per germline, CDR1 GTSNPN and CDR2 SVGIG (reference sequence). The PCR was carried out with 60 Vbeta primers and 13 Jbeta primers. Original processing methods: Some 80 million unique TCR beta chains, 9 million to 12 million shared, were counted in a later analysis. Some clones are missing from TCRdb's copy, which holds only in-frame ones; the method was immunoSEQ multiplex PCR. D and trimming come from the DNA, and the V and J calls and clone size come from that table. The repertoire has 130,000 or so clones, 82% of them found once; the top ten carry more than 2.5%. As concerns this clone: Its antigen is as yet unknown.

Sequencing was done on a sample of PBMCs. The V call is TRBV30, the J call TRBJ1-1; no reliable D call. This clonotype was sampled from a man between 18 and 35 years old in good health and CMV-seropositive. Here the CDR3 DNA reads TGTGCCTGGAGTGACGAGGGTGGAACTGAAGCTTTCTTT. This gives the protein CAWSDEGGTEAFF.